The clone carrying this TCR beta chain was found many times. Its antigen is currently unknown. Unfractionated whole blood was the source of the extracted total RNA. Germline CDR1 reads LNHDA; CDR2 reads SQIVND (reference sequence). The V gene end was trimmed by 5 bases and the J gene end by 5 bases; junction bases not matched to a gene: 4. The CDR3 consists of 14 residues. This specimen comes from a study of human T cells and chemical hapten exposure. About the study: Yields of TCR per sample differed, chiefly owing to small differences in pooled library volume. Study-wide results and limits: TCRs exceeding 1 in 1000 frequency stayed unchanged with DPC sensitization.

Individual cDNA molecules (in the library) carried attached unique molecular identifiers. TCRdb used MiXCR to reprocess the 5' RACE reads, holding one entry per CDR3 protein. This table holds 110,000 to 150,000 distinct CDR3 sequences, approximately 4% found once. The receptor was isolated from a female donor in good health. V and J are TRBV19 and TRBJ2-3; TRBD2 matches at 10 bases. The CDR3 reads CASSLAGALDTQYF. CDR3 nucleotides: TGTGCCAGTAGTCTAGCGGGGGCGTTAGATACGCAGTATTTT.